This T cell receptor beta chain was profiled in a study of cytomegalovirus exposure and HLA in healthy donors. Trimming shortened V by 5 bases and J by 10 bases, and 19 bases separated the two germline ends. This CDR3 is built from 15 residues. Per germline, CDR1 SGHTS and CDR2 YDEGEE. Both 60 Vbeta primers and 13 Jbeta primers went into the PCR. This table comes from immunoSEQ multiplex PCR, and its TCRdb copy is limited to in-frame clones, with some not included. The sample comprises about 140,000 clones, under 90% of which are singletons, and roughly 4.8% rests with the top ten. The chain joins TRBV5-8 to TRBJ1-6, with D possibly matching TRBD1 (5 bases). Sequencing was performed on PBMCs. The clonotype comes from a man in his forties or fifties in good health and CMV-seronegative. The CDR3, as DNA: TGTGCCAGCAGGCCATCGGGGGGTTTTCGCTCACCCCTCCACTTT. Amino acids: CASRPSGGFRSPLHF. Full variable domain (outside the CDR3, taken from reference TRBV5-8 and TRBJ1-6): EAGVTQSPTHLIKTRGQQATLRCSPISGHTSVYWYQQALGLGLQFLLWYDEGEERNRGNFPPRFSGRQFPNYSSELNVNALELEDSALYLCASRPSGGFRSPLHFGNGTRLTVT.